This section outlines one TCR beta chain sequence together with its context. Trimming pared 3 bases from V and 0 bases from J, leaving 11 bases between. The CDR3 length is 15 residues. Germline CDR1 LNHDA, CDR2 SQIVND (reference sequence). These data originate in a study of T cell responses to AZD1222 COVID-19 vaccine. Using immunoSEQ multiplex PCR, the repertoire was profiled, and TCRdb retains in-frame clones only, with some absent. The table records 75,000 to 100,000 clones, around 90% of them present only once. The gene calls are TRBV19 and TRBJ1-2; D perhaps matches TRBD1 (6 bases). The TCR comes from an adult in good health. The source material was peripheral blood, sampled on day 0 of AZD1222 vaccination. The CDR3 here is CASSIVSGANYGYTF. In nucleotides, the CDR3 is TGTGCCAGTAGTATCGTTTCAGGGGCTAACTATGGCTACACCTTC. The whole variable domain, remainder taken from reference TRBV19 and TRBJ1-2, is DGGITQSPKYLFRKEGQNVTLSCEQNLNHDAMYWYRQDPGQGLRLIYYSQIVNDFQKGDIAEGYSVSREKKESFPLTVTSAQKNPTAFYLCASSIVSGANYGYTFGSGTRLTVV.